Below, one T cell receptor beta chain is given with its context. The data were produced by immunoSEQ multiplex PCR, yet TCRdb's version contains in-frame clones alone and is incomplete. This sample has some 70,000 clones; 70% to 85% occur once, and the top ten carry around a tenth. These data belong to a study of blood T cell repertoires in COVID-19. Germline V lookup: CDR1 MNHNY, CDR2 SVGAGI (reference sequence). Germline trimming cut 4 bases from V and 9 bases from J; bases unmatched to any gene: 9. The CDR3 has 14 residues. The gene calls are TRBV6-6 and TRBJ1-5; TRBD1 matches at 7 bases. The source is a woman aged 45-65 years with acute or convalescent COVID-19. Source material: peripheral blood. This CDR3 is CASSSATGERPQHF. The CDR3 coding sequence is TGTGCCAGCAGTTCCGCCACAGGGGAACGGCCCCAGCATTTT.